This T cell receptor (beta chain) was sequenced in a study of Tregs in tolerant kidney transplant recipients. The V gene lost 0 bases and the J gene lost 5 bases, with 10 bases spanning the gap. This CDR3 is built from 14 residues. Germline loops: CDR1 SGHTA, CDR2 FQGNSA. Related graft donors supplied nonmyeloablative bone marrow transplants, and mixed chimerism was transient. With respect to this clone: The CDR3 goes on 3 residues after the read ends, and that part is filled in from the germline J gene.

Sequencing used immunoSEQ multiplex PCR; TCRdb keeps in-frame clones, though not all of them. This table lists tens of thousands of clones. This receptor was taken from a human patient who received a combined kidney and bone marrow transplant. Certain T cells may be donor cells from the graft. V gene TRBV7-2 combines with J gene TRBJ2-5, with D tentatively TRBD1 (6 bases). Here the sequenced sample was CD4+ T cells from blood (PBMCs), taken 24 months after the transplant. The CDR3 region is CASSLAGAGETQYF. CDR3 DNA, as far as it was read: TGTGCCAGCAGCTTAGCGGGGGCCGGGGAGACC.